This T cell receptor beta chain was identified during a study of cytomegalovirus exposure and HLA in healthy donors. Study-level results: Altogether, around 160 TCR beta chains were recorded as cytomegalovirus-associated.

With respect to this clone: No antigen is known for it.

This table comes from immunoSEQ multiplex PCR, and its TCRdb copy is limited to in-frame clones, with some not included. The sample lists 110,000 to 150,000 clones, about 94% seen once, with around 1.9% in the top ten. There are 17 residues in the CDR3. Trimming pared 6 bases from V and 9 bases from J, leaving 27 bases between. Germline V gives CDR1 SNHLY, CDR2 FYNNEI. The donors were in the roughly 120-subject validation cohort, distinct from the roughly 720-subject first cohort. The chain is built from TRBV2 and TRBJ2-1; D may be TRBD2 (5 bases). This TCR derives from a man aged 18-30 years in good health and CMV-seropositive. Specimen: PBMCs. CDR3 protein: CASSETPLGSSWGEQFF. CDR3 coding DNA: TGTGCCAGCAGCGAAACACCCCTAGGTTCTAGCTGGGGTGAGCAGTTCTTC.